These T cell receptor beta chains were read from a single sample in a study of shared clonotypes between healthy human individuals. Libraries were prepared by immunoSEQ multiplex PCR; TCRdb keeps only in-frame clonotypes and omits some of them. This table has about 610,000 clones, roughly 95% appearing once. The sample was naive CD8+ T cells sorted from blood. Receptor source: a woman younger than 45 in good health. Both conserved end residues are part of each CDR3. Each record gives: CDR3 protein, CDR3 DNA, V gene, clone size, D gene, J gene. D genes are given only for firm matches. Clone size is not always given. Where it is, it says once, few, many or a class for expanded clones.

CDR3 protein: CASSAAGYNEQFF
CDR3 DNA: TGTGCCAGTAGTGCAGCGGGGTACAATGAGCAGTTCTTC
V gene: TRBV19
clone size: NA
D gene: TRBD2
J gene: TRBJ2-1

CDR3 protein: CASGARAYEQYF
CDR3 DNA: TGTGCCAGCGGCGCTCGAGCATACGAGCAGTACTTC
V gene: TRBV27
clone size: once
D gene: NA
J gene: TRBJ2-7

CDR3 protein: CASSLRNSNQPQHF
CDR3 DNA: TGTGCCAGCAGTTTACGAAATAGCAATCAGCCCCAGCATTTT
V gene: TRBV27
clone size: NA
D gene: NA
J gene: TRBJ1-5

CDR3 protein: CASSQGAFNQPQHF
CDR3 DNA: TGTGCCAGCTCCCAGGGGGCCTTCAATCAGCCCCAGCATTTT
V gene: TRBV7-6
clone size: NA
D gene: TRBD1
J gene: TRBJ1-5

CDR3 protein: CASSGLAGSNQPQHF
CDR3 DNA: TGTGCCAGCAGTGGTCTTGCAGGGAGCAATCAGCCCCAGCATTTT
V gene: TRBV27
clone size: NA
D gene: NA
J gene: TRBJ1-5

CDR3 protein: CASSSDGEETQYF
CDR3 DNA: TGTGCCAGTAGTAGCGACGGAGAAGAGACCCAGTACTTC
V gene: TRBV19
clone size: once
D gene: NA
J gene: TRBJ2-5

CDR3 protein: CASSYDQGAFEQYF
CDR3 DNA: TGTGCCAGCAGTTACGATCAGGGGGCTTTCGAGCAGTACTTC
V gene: TRBV2
clone size: NA
D gene: TRBD1
J gene: TRBJ2-7

CDR3 protein: CASSLSARALPYEQYF
CDR3 DNA: TGTGCCAGCAGTTTGTCAGCCAGGGCGCTCCCCTACGAGCAGTACTTC
V gene: TRBV27
clone size: NA
D gene: NA
J gene: TRBJ2-7

CDR3 protein: CASRTSRGYEQYF
CDR3 DNA: TGTGCCAGCAGAACCTCCAGGGGTTACGAGCAGTACTTC
V gene: TRBV27
clone size: NA
D gene: NA
J gene: TRBJ2-7

CDR3 protein: CASSLSGTVYEQYF
CDR3 DNA: TGTGCCAGCAGTTTATCCGGGACTGTATACGAGCAGTACTTC
V gene: TRBV27
clone size: NA
D gene: NA
J gene: TRBJ2-7

CDR3 protein: CASGQADTQYF
CDR3 DNA: TGTGCCAGCGGACAGGCAGATACGCAGTATTTT
V gene: TRBV27
clone size: NA
D gene: TRBD1
J gene: TRBJ2-3

CDR3 protein: CATSREALGAKNIQYF
CDR3 DNA: TGTGCCACCAGCAGAGAGGCTTTGGGGGCCAAAAACATTCAGTACTTC
V gene: TRBV15
clone size: NA
D gene: NA
J gene: TRBJ2-4

CDR3 protein: CASSIRQGMYEQYF
CDR3 DNA: TGTGCCAGTAGTATCCGACAGGGAATGTACGAGCAGTACTTC
V gene: TRBV19
clone size: NA
D gene: TRBD1
J gene: TRBJ2-7

CDR3 protein: CASSLAETGLRYEQYF
CDR3 DNA: TGTGCCAGCAGCTTAGCCGAGACAGGGCTAAGATACGAGCAGTACTTC
V gene: TRBV7-6
clone size: once
D gene: TRBD1
J gene: TRBJ2-7

CDR3 protein: CASSFRDRINEQFF
CDR3 DNA: TGTGCCAGCAGTTTTAGGGACAGGATCAATGAGCAGTTCTTC
V gene: TRBV27
clone size: NA
D gene: TRBD1
J gene: TRBJ2-1

CDR3 protein: CASNREGLETQYF
CDR3 DNA: TGTGCCAGCAACCGGGAAGGGTTGGAGACCCAGTACTTC
V gene: TRBV5-5
clone size: NA
D gene: NA
J gene: TRBJ2-5

CDR3 protein: CASGLAGTTDTQYF
CDR3 DNA: TGCGCCAGCGGGCTAGCGGGGACGACAGATACGCAGTATTTT
V gene: TRBV10-2
clone size: NA
D gene: TRBD2
J gene: TRBJ2-3

CDR3 protein: CASSPGTVSNQPQHF
CDR3 DNA: TGTGCCAGCAGTCCAGGGACAGTTAGCAATCAGCCCCAGCATTTT
V gene: TRBV27
clone size: few
D gene: TRBD1
J gene: TRBJ1-5

CDR3 protein: CASSLSAGVNTEAFF
CDR3 DNA: TGTGCCAGCAGTTTATCCGCAGGGGTGAACACTGAAGCTTTCTTT
V gene: TRBV28
clone size: NA
D gene: NA
J gene: TRBJ1-1

CDR3 protein: CASSSWAQSYEQYF
CDR3 DNA: TGTGCCAGCAGTAGTTGGGCTCAATCCTACGAGCAGTACTTC
V gene: TRBV27
clone size: NA
D gene: NA
J gene: TRBJ2-7

CDR3 protein: CASSMAPYVGEPLHF
CDR3 DNA: TGTGCCAGTAGTATGGCCCCCTACGTCGGGGAACCCCTCCACTTT
V gene: TRBV19
clone size: NA
D gene: NA
J gene: TRBJ1-6

CDR3 protein: CASRGVGFEQYF
CDR3 DNA: TGCGCCAGCAGAGGGGTTGGCTTCGAGCAGTACTTC
V gene: TRBV10-2
clone size: NA
D gene: NA
J gene: TRBJ2-7

CDR3 protein: CASSEVTRSYTQYF
CDR3 DNA: TGTGCCAGCAGTGAAGTGACTAGATCTTATACGCAGTATTTT
V gene: TRBV2
clone size: once
D gene: NA
J gene: TRBJ2-3

CDR3 protein: CASSLSSELPTSGSYNEQFF
CDR3 DNA: TGTGCCAGCAGTTTAAGTTCAGAGCTTCCAACTAGCGGGAGTTACAATGAGCAGTTCTTC
V gene: TRBV28
clone size: NA
D gene: TRBD2
J gene: TRBJ2-1

CDR3 protein: CASSQDGSGTGELFF
CDR3 DNA: TGTGCCAGCAGCCAAGACGGCTCGGGCACCGGGGAGCTGTTTTTT
V gene: TRBV4-2
clone size: NA
D gene: NA
J gene: TRBJ2-2

CDR3 protein: CASSYGTGYGYTF
CDR3 DNA: TGTGCCAGCAGTTATGGGACAGGCTATGGCTACACCTTC
V gene: TRBV27
clone size: once
D gene: TRBD1
J gene: TRBJ1-2

CDR3 protein: CASSFSGSGYEQYF
CDR3 DNA: TGTGCCAGCAGCTTTAGCGGGAGTGGGTACGAGCAGTACTTC
V gene: TRBV5-5
clone size: NA
D gene: TRBD2
J gene: TRBJ2-7

CDR3 protein: CASSFLPGTYEQYF
CDR3 DNA: TGTGCCAGCAGTTTTCTTCCGGGGACTTACGAGCAGTACTTC
V gene: TRBV28
clone size: NA
D gene: NA
J gene: TRBJ2-7

CDR3 protein: CASSWTGPKGSPLHF
CDR3 DNA: TGCGCCAGCAGCTGGACAGGGCCCAAAGGTTCACCCCTCCACTTT
V gene: TRBV5-1
clone size: NA
D gene: TRBD1
J gene: TRBJ1-6

CDR3 protein: CASSFHYEQYF
CDR3 DNA: TGTGCCAGCAGCTTCCACTACGAGCAGTACTTC
V gene: TRBV11-2
clone size: NA
D gene: NA
J gene: TRBJ2-7

CDR3 protein: CASSFDGRIYEQYF
CDR3 DNA: TGTGCCAGCAGTTTTGACGGGAGAATCTACGAGCAGTACTTC
V gene: TRBV28
clone size: NA
D gene: NA
J gene: TRBJ2-7

CDR3 protein: CATSMPDSYEQYF
CDR3 DNA: TGTGCCACCTCTATGCCGGACTCCTACGAGCAGTACTTC
V gene: TRBV28
clone size: NA
D gene: NA
J gene: TRBJ2-7

CDR3 protein: CASSHSFLLYNEQFF
CDR3 DNA: TGTGCCAGCAGCCACAGTTTTCTCCTCTACAATGAGCAGTTCTTC
V gene: TRBV5-6
clone size: NA
D gene: NA
J gene: TRBJ2-1

CDR3 protein: CASSVRGAEVYPYEQYF
CDR3 DNA: TGTGCCAGCAGCGTCCGGGGGGCCGAGGTTTATCCCTACGAGCAGTACTTC
V gene: TRBV9
clone size: NA
D gene: NA
J gene: TRBJ2-7

CDR3 protein: CASSLDRTRQYF
CDR3 DNA: TGTGCCAGCAGCTTAGATCGTACGCGGCAGTACTTC
V gene: TRBV7-9
clone size: NA
D gene: NA
J gene: TRBJ2-7

CDR3 protein: CASNRTGVYGANVLTF
CDR3 DNA: TGTGCCAGCAACAGGACCGGAGTTTATGGGGCCAACGTCCTGACTTTC
V gene: TRBV6-4
clone size: NA
D gene: NA
J gene: TRBJ2-6

CDR3 protein: CASSRQGEGTEAFF
CDR3 DNA: TGTGCCAGCAGCCGACAGGGTGAGGGCACTGAAGCTTTCTTT
V gene: TRBV13
clone size: NA
D gene: TRBD1
J gene: TRBJ1-1

CDR3 protein: CASTSSLYEQYF
CDR3 DNA: TGTGCCAGCACATCATCCCTCTACGAGCAGTACTTC
V gene: TRBV27
clone size: NA
D gene: NA
J gene: TRBJ2-7

CDR3 protein: CASSLRGAHNEQFF
CDR3 DNA: TGTGCCAGCAGCTTGAGGGGTGCTCACAATGAGCAGTTCTTC
V gene: TRBV5-5
clone size: NA
D gene: NA
J gene: TRBJ2-1

CDR3 protein: CASSPVDSLYNEQFF
CDR3 DNA: TGTGCCAGCAGTCCCGTCGACAGCCTATACAATGAGCAGTTCTTC
V gene: TRBV27
clone size: NA
D gene: NA
J gene: TRBJ2-1

CDR3 protein: CASSHRLAGGPGPQYF
CDR3 DNA: TGCGCCAGCAGCCATAGACTAGCGGGAGGGCCGGGGCCCCAGTACTTC
V gene: TRBV4-1
clone size: NA
D gene: TRBD2
J gene: TRBJ2-5

CDR3 protein: CASGGIYEQYF
CDR3 DNA: TGTGCCAGCGGCGGGATCTACGAGCAGTACTTC
V gene: TRBV27
clone size: NA
D gene: NA
J gene: TRBJ2-7

CDR3 protein: CASSLRTGLEAGELFF
CDR3 DNA: TGCGCCAGCAGCCTACGGACAGGGCTGGAAGCCGGGGAGCTGTTTTTT
V gene: TRBV4-1
clone size: NA
D gene: TRBD1
J gene: TRBJ2-2

CDR3 protein: CASSTPTGSQPEAFF
CDR3 DNA: TGTGCCAGTAGTACCCCGACAGGGTCTCAGCCTGAAGCTTTCTTT
V gene: TRBV19
clone size: NA
D gene: TRBD1
J gene: TRBJ1-1

CDR3 protein: CASSLAPSGTYEQYF
CDR3 DNA: TGCGCCAGCAGCTTGGCTCCCTCGGGGACCTACGAGCAGTACTTC
V gene: TRBV5-1
clone size: NA
D gene: NA
J gene: TRBJ2-7

CDR3 protein: CASSHSGRSLHEQYF
CDR3 DNA: TGTGCCAGCAGCCATAGCGGGAGGAGTCTGCACGAGCAGTACTTC
V gene: TRBV13
clone size: NA
D gene: TRBD2
J gene: TRBJ2-7

CDR3 protein: CASSPEAFYPGELFF
CDR3 DNA: TGTGCCAGCAGCCCCGAGGCCTTCTACCCCGGGGAGCTGTTTTTT
V gene: TRBV6-1
clone size: once
D gene: NA
J gene: TRBJ2-2

CDR3 protein: CASSNQTSSYEQYF
CDR3 DNA: TGTGCCAGCAGCAACCAGACTAGCAGCTACGAGCAGTACTTC
V gene: TRBV21-1
clone size: NA
D gene: NA
J gene: TRBJ2-7

CDR3 protein: CANRQGADTEAFF
CDR3 DNA: TGTGCCAACAGACAGGGGGCTGACACTGAAGCTTTCTTT
V gene: TRBV7-9
clone size: NA
D gene: TRBD1
J gene: TRBJ1-1

CDR3 protein: CASGTGLDEKLFF
CDR3 DNA: TGTGCCAGCGGAACCGGACTCGATGAAAAACTGTTTTTT
V gene: TRBV28
clone size: NA
D gene: NA
J gene: TRBJ1-4

CDR3 protein: CASSLPSGTGELFF
CDR3 DNA: TGTGCCAGCAGCCTCCCTTCAGGCACCGGGGAGCTGTTTTTT
V gene: TRBV6-5
clone size: NA
D gene: NA
J gene: TRBJ2-2

CDR3 protein: CASSWGPLYEQYF
CDR3 DNA: TGTGCCAGCAGTTGGGGGCCTCTATACGAGCAGTACTTC
V gene: TRBV27
clone size: NA
D gene: NA
J gene: TRBJ2-7

CDR3 protein: CASSLIAVPSYEQYF
CDR3 DNA: TGTGCCAGCAGCTTAATAGCGGTCCCCTCCTACGAGCAGTACTTC
V gene: TRBV27
clone size: NA
D gene: NA
J gene: TRBJ2-7